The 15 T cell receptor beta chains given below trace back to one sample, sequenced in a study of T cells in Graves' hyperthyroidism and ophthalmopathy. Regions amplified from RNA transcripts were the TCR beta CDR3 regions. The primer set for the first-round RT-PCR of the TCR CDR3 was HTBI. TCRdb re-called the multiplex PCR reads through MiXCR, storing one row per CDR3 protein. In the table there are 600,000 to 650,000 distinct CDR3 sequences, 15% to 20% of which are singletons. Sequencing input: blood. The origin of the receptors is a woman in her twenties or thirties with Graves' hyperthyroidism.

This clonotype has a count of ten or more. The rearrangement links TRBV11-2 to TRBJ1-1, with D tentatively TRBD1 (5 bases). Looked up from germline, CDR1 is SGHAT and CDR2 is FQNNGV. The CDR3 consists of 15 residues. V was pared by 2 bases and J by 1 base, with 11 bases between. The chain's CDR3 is CASSLYGGSNTEAFF. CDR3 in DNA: TGTGCCAGCAGCTTATACGGGGGATCGAACACTGAAGCTTTCTTT.

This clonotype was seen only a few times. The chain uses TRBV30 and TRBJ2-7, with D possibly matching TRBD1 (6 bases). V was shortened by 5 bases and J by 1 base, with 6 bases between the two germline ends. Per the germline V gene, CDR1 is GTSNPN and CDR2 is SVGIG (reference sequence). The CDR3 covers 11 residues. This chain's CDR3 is CAWQGSYEQYF. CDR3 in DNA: TGTGCCTGGCAGGGGTCCTACGAGCAGTACTTC.

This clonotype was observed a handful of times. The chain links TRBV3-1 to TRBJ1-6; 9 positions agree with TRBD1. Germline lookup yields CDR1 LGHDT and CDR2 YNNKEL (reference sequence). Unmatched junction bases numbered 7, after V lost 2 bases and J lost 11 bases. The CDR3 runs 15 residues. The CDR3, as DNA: TGTGCCAGCAGCCAAATAGGGACAGGGAGGCCACCCCTCCACTTT. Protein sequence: CASSQIGTGRPPLHF.

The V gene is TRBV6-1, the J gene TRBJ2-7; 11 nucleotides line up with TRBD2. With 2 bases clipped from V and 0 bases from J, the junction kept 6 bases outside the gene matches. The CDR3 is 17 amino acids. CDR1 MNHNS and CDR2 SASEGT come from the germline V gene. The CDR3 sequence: CASSEPISGRVSYEQYF. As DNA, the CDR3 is TGTGCCAGCAGTGAACCCATTAGCGGGAGGGTCTCCTACGAGCAGTACTTC.

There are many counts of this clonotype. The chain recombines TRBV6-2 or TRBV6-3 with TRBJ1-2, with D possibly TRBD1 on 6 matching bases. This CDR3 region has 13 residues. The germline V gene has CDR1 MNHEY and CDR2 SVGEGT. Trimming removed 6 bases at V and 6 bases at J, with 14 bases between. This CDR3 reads CASRPDRRDGYTF. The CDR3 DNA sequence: TGTGCCAGCAGACCCGACAGGAGAGATGGCTACACCTTC.

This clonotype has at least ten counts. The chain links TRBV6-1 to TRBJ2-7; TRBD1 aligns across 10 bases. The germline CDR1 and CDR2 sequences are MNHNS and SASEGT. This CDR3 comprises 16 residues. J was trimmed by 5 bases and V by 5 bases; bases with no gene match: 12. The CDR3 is CASSYRGGQGSHEQYF. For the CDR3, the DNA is TGTGCCAGCAGTTACAGAGGGGGACAGGGGTCCCACGAGCAGTACTTC.

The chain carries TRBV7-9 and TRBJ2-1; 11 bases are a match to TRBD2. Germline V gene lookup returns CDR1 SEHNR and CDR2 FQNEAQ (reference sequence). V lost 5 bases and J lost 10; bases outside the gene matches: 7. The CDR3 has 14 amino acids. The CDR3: CASSISGRAPEQFF. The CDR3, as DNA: TGTGCCAGCAGCATTAGCGGGAGGGCCCCCGAGCAGTTCTTC. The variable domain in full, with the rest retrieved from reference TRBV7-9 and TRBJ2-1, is DTGVSQNPRHKITKRGQNVTFRCDPISEHNRLYWYRQTLGQGPEFLTYFQNEAQLEKSRLLSDRFSAERPKGSFSTLEIQRTEQGDSAMYLCASSISGRAPEQFFGPGTRLTVL.

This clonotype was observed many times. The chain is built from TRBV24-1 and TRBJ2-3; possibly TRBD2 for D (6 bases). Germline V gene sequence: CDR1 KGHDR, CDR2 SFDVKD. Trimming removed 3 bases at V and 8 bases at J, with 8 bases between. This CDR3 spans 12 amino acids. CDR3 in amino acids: CATSDRRGTQYF. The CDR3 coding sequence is TGTGCCACCAGTGATAGGAGGGGTACGCAGTATTTT.

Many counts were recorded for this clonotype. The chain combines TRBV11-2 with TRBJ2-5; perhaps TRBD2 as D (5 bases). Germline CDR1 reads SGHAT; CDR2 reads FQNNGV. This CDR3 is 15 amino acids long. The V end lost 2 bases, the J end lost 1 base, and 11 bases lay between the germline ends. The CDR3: CASSLLLGLQETQYF. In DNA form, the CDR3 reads TGTGCCAGCAGCTTATTGCTAGGACTCCAAGAGACCCAGTACTTC.

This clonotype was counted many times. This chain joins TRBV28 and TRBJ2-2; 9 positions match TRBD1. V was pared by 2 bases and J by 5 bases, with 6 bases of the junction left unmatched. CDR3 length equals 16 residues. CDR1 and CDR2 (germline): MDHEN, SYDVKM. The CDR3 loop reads CASSLGDRELTGELFF. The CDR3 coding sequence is TGTGCCAGCAGTTTAGGGGACAGGGAATTAACCGGGGAGCTGTTTTTT.

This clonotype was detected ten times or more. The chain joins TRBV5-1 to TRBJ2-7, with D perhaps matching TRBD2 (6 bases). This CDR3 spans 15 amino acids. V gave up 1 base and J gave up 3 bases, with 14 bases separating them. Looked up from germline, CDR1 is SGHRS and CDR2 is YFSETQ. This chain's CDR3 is CASSLQTEAGYEQYF. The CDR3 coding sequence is TGCGCCAGCAGCTTGCAGACAGAAGCGGGCTACGAGCAGTACTTC.

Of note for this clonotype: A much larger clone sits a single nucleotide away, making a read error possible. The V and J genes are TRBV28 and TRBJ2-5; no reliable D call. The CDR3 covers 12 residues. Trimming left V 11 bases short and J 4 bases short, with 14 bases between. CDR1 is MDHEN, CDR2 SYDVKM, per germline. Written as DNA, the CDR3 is TGTGCCGGCACCACGGGCCCAGAGACCCAGTACTTC. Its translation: CAGTTGPETQYF.

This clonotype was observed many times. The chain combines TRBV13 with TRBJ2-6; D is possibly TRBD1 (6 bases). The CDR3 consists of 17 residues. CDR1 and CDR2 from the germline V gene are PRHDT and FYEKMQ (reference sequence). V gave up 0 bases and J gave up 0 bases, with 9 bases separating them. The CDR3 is CASSLGQGSSGANVLTF. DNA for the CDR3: TGTGCCAGCAGCTTAGGACAGGGTAGCTCTGGGGCCAACGTCCTGACTTTC.

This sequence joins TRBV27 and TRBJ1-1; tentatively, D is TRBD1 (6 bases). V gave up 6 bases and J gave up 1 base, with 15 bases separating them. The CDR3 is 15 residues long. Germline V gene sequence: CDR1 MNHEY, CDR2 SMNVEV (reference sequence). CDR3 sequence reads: CASSTEGGGNTEAFF. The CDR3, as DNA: TGTGCCAGCAGCACTGAGGGGGGGGGGAACACTGAAGCTTTCTTT.

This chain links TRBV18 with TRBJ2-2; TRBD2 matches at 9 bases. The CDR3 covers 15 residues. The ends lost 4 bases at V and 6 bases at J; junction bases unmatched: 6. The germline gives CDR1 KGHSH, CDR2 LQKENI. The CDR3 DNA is TGTGCCAGCTCACGACCGGGACTAGCATCCGGGGAGCTGTTTTTT. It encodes CASSRPGLASGELFF.